These T cell receptor beta chains were read from a single sample in a study of blood T cell repertoires in COVID-19. Assay: immunoSEQ multiplex PCR; the TCRdb copy retains only in-frame clones and omits some. The sample consists of 190,000 or so clones, about nine tenths of them appearing once. Material: peripheral blood. The receptors come from a man between 40 and 49 years old with acute or convalescent COVID-19. The CDR3 runs from the conserved cysteine through the conserved F or W. Each record gives: V gene, J gene, D gene, clone size, CDR3 protein. D genes are given only for firm matches. Expanded clones get a size class; other rows say once, few or many, or leave the size out.

v_call: TRBV5-1
j_call: TRBJ1-1
d_call: .
clone_size: .
cdr3_aa: CASSLSPTGTEAFF

v_call: TRBV28
j_call: TRBJ2-2
d_call: .
clone_size: .
cdr3_aa: CASSPPAVGTGELFF

v_call: TRBV5-6
j_call: TRBJ2-1
d_call: TRBD2
clone_size: .
cdr3_aa: CASSLPAGGPEQFF

v_call: TRBV27
j_call: TRBJ2-2
d_call: .
clone_size: .
cdr3_aa: CASSPGLMAGELFF

v_call: TRBV12-5
j_call: TRBJ1-2
d_call: .
clone_size: .
cdr3_aa: CASGSGVNYGYTF

v_call: TRBV28
j_call: TRBJ2-5
d_call: .
clone_size: few
cdr3_aa: CAHGRGFVSQETQYF

v_call: TRBV7-9
j_call: TRBJ1-1
d_call: .
clone_size: .
cdr3_aa: CASSLAQGITEAFF

v_call: TRBV5-1
j_call: TRBJ2-5
d_call: TRBD2
clone_size: .
cdr3_aa: CASSLNRAGGQETQYF

v_call: TRBV11-3
j_call: TRBJ2-2
d_call: TRBD1
clone_size: .
cdr3_aa: CASSLGLGQGASGELFF

v_call: TRBV7-2
j_call: TRBJ1-1
d_call: .
clone_size: .
cdr3_aa: CASSLVPEMNTEAFF

v_call: TRBV7-8
j_call: TRBJ1-5
d_call: .
clone_size: .
cdr3_aa: CASSSGHLNQPQHF

v_call: TRBV21-1
j_call: TRBJ1-2
d_call: .
clone_size: .
cdr3_aa: CASSKERRYGYTF

v_call: TRBV27
j_call: TRBJ1-1
d_call: .
clone_size: .
cdr3_aa: CASSSQGSEAFF

v_call: TRBV3-1/TRBV3-2
j_call: TRBJ1-1
d_call: .
clone_size: .
cdr3_aa: CASSQDHVTEAFF

v_call: TRBV30
j_call: TRBJ1-3
d_call: TRBD1
clone_size: .
cdr3_aa: CAWGTGTGNTIYF

v_call: TRBV6-5
j_call: TRBJ2-7
d_call: .
clone_size: .
cdr3_aa: CASSSPGISEQYF

v_call: TRBV27
j_call: TRBJ2-7
d_call: TRBD2
clone_size: .
cdr3_aa: CASSPRLAGNEQYF

v_call: TRBV3-1/TRBV3-2
j_call: TRBJ1-5
d_call: .
clone_size: once
cdr3_aa: CASSQEGPGRGQPQHF

v_call: TRBV2
j_call: TRBJ1-2
d_call: .
clone_size: once
cdr3_aa: CASSRGLGLDGYTF

v_call: TRBV5-4
j_call: TRBJ2-5
d_call: TRBD2
clone_size: once
cdr3_aa: CASSLGLAGQETQYF

v_call: TRBV29-1
j_call: TRBJ2-1
d_call: TRBD2
clone_size: .
cdr3_aa: CSVPPRVAGGPGEQFF

v_call: TRBV7-2
j_call: TRBJ1-2
d_call: TRBD1
clone_size: .
cdr3_aa: CASSSRQGGGYTF

v_call: TRBV5-4
j_call: TRBJ2-5
d_call: .
clone_size: .
cdr3_aa: CASSPHQGFETQYF

v_call: TRBV2
j_call: TRBJ1-6
d_call: TRBD1
clone_size: once
cdr3_aa: CASRQDRVNSPLHF

v_call: TRBV4-3
j_call: TRBJ2-2
d_call: .
clone_size: .
cdr3_aa: CASSQGQFANTGELFF

v_call: TRBV19
j_call: TRBJ1-5
d_call: .
clone_size: .
cdr3_aa: CASSMSQGHNQPQHF

v_call: TRBV5-1
j_call: TRBJ1-2
d_call: .
clone_size: once
cdr3_aa: CASSPIGEYGYTF

v_call: TRBV19
j_call: TRBJ2-3
d_call: TRBD1
clone_size: .
cdr3_aa: CASSTRTGDTQYF

v_call: TRBV9
j_call: TRBJ2-7
d_call: .
clone_size: .
cdr3_aa: CASSVGPRGEQYF

v_call: TRBV2
j_call: TRBJ1-5
d_call: .
clone_size: .
cdr3_aa: CASSEQSWEYQPQHF

v_call: TRBV14
j_call: TRBJ2-7
d_call: .
clone_size: .
cdr3_aa: CASSQEGRGGRYF

v_call: TRBV29-1
j_call: TRBJ1-2
d_call: .
clone_size: once
cdr3_aa: CSVERVQGYTF

v_call: TRBV10-3
j_call: TRBJ1-2
d_call: TRBD1
clone_size: .
cdr3_aa: CAISESTGVNYGYTF

v_call: TRBV10-3
j_call: TRBJ1-4
d_call: .
clone_size: .
cdr3_aa: CAISTRDNEKLFF

v_call: TRBV25-1
j_call: TRBJ2-1
d_call: TRBD2
clone_size: .
cdr3_aa: CASSELGRGGRNEQFF

v_call: TRBV5-6
j_call: TRBJ2-7
d_call: TRBD2
clone_size: .
cdr3_aa: CASSLGGTSSYEQYF

v_call: TRBV5-4
j_call: TRBJ2-3
d_call: TRBD1
clone_size: .
cdr3_aa: CASSQPGQGATDTQYF

v_call: TRBV19
j_call: TRBJ1-5
d_call: .
clone_size: once
cdr3_aa: CAGSPRTGLKKQPQHF

v_call: TRBV7-2
j_call: TRBJ2-7
d_call: TRBD2
clone_size: .
cdr3_aa: CASSAGLAYEQYF

v_call: TRBV6-4
j_call: TRBJ1-2
d_call: TRBD1
clone_size: .
cdr3_aa: CASRGQNGYTF

v_call: TRBV4-1
j_call: TRBJ1-2
d_call: TRBD1
clone_size: .
cdr3_aa: CASSQPGQGASGYTF

v_call: TRBV2
j_call: TRBJ1-2
d_call: TRBD1
clone_size: .
cdr3_aa: CASRGQPYGYTF

v_call: TRBV19
j_call: TRBJ1-1
d_call: .
clone_size: .
cdr3_aa: CASSIGGVTEAFF

v_call: TRBV4-2
j_call: TRBJ2-1
d_call: TRBD2
clone_size: .
cdr3_aa: CASSQGLAGGPGHEQFF

v_call: TRBV19
j_call: TRBJ1-4
d_call: .
clone_size: .
cdr3_aa: CATAGRLATNEKLFF

v_call: TRBV2
j_call: TRBJ1-2
d_call: TRBD1
clone_size: .
cdr3_aa: CASNRGGQGNGYTF